A single sample is the source of the 23 T cell receptor beta chains below, sequenced in a study of breast tumors, draining lymph nodes, adjacent tissues. TCRdb analysed the multiplex PCR reads with MiXCR anew, one entry per CDR3 protein. The sample contains around 130,000 distinct CDR3 sequences, 20% to 25% of which appear only once. The lymph nodes were axillary draining lymph nodes from breast cancer patients. The sample taken for sequencing was axillary lymph node tissue. All receptors come from a female donor with breast cancer. Some clones in this sample may be carry-over from other donors' samples.

This clonotype was found many times. V gene TRBV5-1 combines with J gene TRBJ2-7; 9 positions agree with TRBD2. Germline loops: CDR1 SGHRS, CDR2 YFSETQ. After removal of 5 bases from V and 1 base from J, the junction contained 4 bases not matched to a gene. The CDR3 spans 14 residues. Written as DNA, the CDR3 is TGCGCCAGCAGTGAGAGCGGGAGGTCCTACGAGCAGTACTTC. Protein: CASSESGRSYEQYF.

This clonotype has a count of ten or more. The chain uses TRBV7-2 and TRBJ2-1; D is uncertain. The CDR3 extends over 18 amino acids. Germline CDR1 and CDR2: SGHTA and FQGNSA. V was trimmed by 1 base and J by 9 bases, leaving 25 bases between them. For the CDR3, the DNA is TGTGCCAGCAGCTTAGGAATCCGAGCCCCCCGAAAACATGGTGAGCAGTTCTTC. It codes for CASSLGIRAPRKHGEQFF.

This clonotype has at least ten counts. The chain has TRBV3-1 and TRBJ2-2; a weak D match, TRBD1 (6 bases). Germline V CDR1 and CDR2: LGHDT, YNNKEL (reference sequence). The germline V and J ends were trimmed by 0 bases and 4 bases, with 9 bases remaining between them. CDR3 length: 15 amino acids. The CDR3 sequence: CASSQEGGATGELFF. CDR3 in DNA: TGTGCCAGCAGCCAAGAAGGGGGAGCCACCGGGGAGCTGTTTTTT.

This clonotype was counted at least ten times. V and J are TRBV20-1 and TRBJ2-7; 10 positions agree with TRBD2. There are 14 residues in the CDR3. The germline CDR1 and CDR2 sequences are DFQATT and SNEGSKA (reference sequence). With 3 bases clipped from V and 1 base from J, the junction kept 3 bases outside the gene matches. The CDR3 sequence is CSASYSGRSYEQYF. The CDR3 DNA reads TGCAGTGCTAGTTATAGCGGGAGGTCCTACGAGCAGTACTTC.

This clonotype was counted ten times or more. CDR3 sequence (DNA): TGTGCCAGCAGCTCACGGGACAGGTCATACAATGAGCAGTTCTTC. As protein: CASSSRDRSYNEQFF. This chain connects TRBV11-2 to TRBJ2-1, with 8 bases fitting TRBD1. From germline, CDR1 is SGHAT and CDR2 FQNNGV. Germline trimming cut 4 bases from V and 4 bases from J; bases unmatched to any gene: 6. The CDR3 covers 15 residues.

This clonotype was counted at least ten times. The rearrangement uses TRBV4-1 and TRBJ2-7, with D unclear. CDR3 size: 15 residues. V was shortened by 6 bases and J by 3 bases, with 18 bases between the two germline ends. In germline, CDR1 is MGHRA, CDR2 YSYEKL. This chain's CDR3 is CASSRDSNSYYEQYF. CDR3 DNA: TGCGCCAGCAGTCGCGACTCCAACTCTTACTACGAGCAGTACTTC.

This clonotype was counted many times. CDR3 coding DNA: TGCGCCAGCAGCCACGGAGGGGTGAACTATGGCTACACCTTC. Translating it yields CASSHGGVNYGYTF. This rearrangement joins TRBV4-1 to TRBJ1-2; a possible D gene is TRBD1 (5 bases). CDR1 and CDR2 (germline): MGHRA, YSYEKL. Trimming took off 3 bases at V and 2 bases at J, with 10 bases between the two ends. The CDR3 extends over 14 amino acids.

This clonotype was seen at least ten times. The rearrangement joins TRBV10-2 to TRBJ1-3, with TRBD1 identical over 12 bases. Germline values: CDR1 WSHSY, CDR2 SAAADI. Trimming cost V 6 bases and J 4 bases; bases outside gene matches: 4. The CDR3 runs 15 residues. CDR3 amino acids: CASRGQGAGGNTIYF. CDR3 bases: TGCGCCAGCAGGGGACAGGGGGCAGGGGGAAACACCATATATTTT.

There are many counts of this clonotype. The chain couples TRBV20-1 to TRBJ2-1, with 9 bases that match TRBD1. Trimming removed 6 bases from V and 8 bases from J; junction bases left unmatched: 8. The germline V gene has CDR1 DFQATT and CDR2 SNEGSKA (reference sequence). The CDR3 consists of 13 residues. The CDR3 spells CSAHGQGFDEQFF. DNA of the CDR3: TGCAGTGCGCACGGACAGGGGTTCGATGAGCAGTTCTTC.

The table lists this clonotype with many counts. The chain employs TRBV6-1 and TRBJ1-2; 8 bases match TRBD1. J lost 4 bases, V lost 5 bases, and 3 bases had no gene match. CDR3 length: 13 residues. Germline CDR1 MNHNS, CDR2 SASEGT. The CDR3 DNA reads TGTGCCAGCAGTTCCGACAGGGGCTATGGCTACACCTTC. This encodes CASSSDRGYGYTF.

This clonotype was found many times. V and J are TRBV2 and TRBJ2-3, with 7 bases fitting TRBD2. From germline, CDR1 is SNHLY and CDR2 FYNNEI. The J segment lost 4 bases and the V segment lost 11 bases, leaving 12 bases of the junction unmatched. This CDR3 comprises 14 residues. The CDR3 protein is CADRAAGVPDTQYF. The DNA for the CDR3 is TGTGCCGACCGCGCGGCGGGAGTTCCAGATACGCAGTATTTT.

This clonotype was detected many times. The V and J genes are TRBV6-5 and TRBJ2-7; D possibly corresponds to TRBD1 (5 bases). CDR1 is MNHEY, CDR2 SVGAGI, per germline. The CDR3 is 13 residues long. The germline V and J ends were trimmed by 0 bases and 2 bases, with 5 bases remaining between them. Here the CDR3 reads CASSYSTAYEQYF. CDR3 in DNA: TGTGCCAGCAGTTACTCGACAGCCTACGAGCAGTACTTC.

This clonotype was seen many times. The rearrangement uses TRBV29-1 and TRBJ2-1; 8 nucleotides match TRBD1. The V and J ends lost 7 bases and 3 bases, in that order; junction bases with no gene match: 8. Germline V gives CDR1 SQVTM, CDR2 ANQGSEA. The CDR3 has 14 residues. The CDR3 region is CSARRQGHYNEQFF. For the CDR3, the DNA is TGCAGCGCCCGCCGACAGGGGCACTACAATGAGCAGTTCTTC.

The chain is built from TRBV6-1 and TRBJ1-1; perhaps TRBD1 as D (5 bases). V lost 4 bases to trimming and J lost 5 bases, with 14 bases between them. This CDR3 is built from 14 residues. Germline CDR1 reads MNHNS; CDR2 reads SASEGT. The CDR3 loop is CASSVAGRRTEAFF. Here the CDR3 DNA reads TGTGCCAGCAGTGTGGCAGGGAGGAGGACTGAAGCTTTCTTT.

Details on this clonotype: A single base separates this from a much larger clone, so it may be a read error. The chain is built from TRBV5-1 and TRBJ2-5; the D is unclear. Trimming removed 4 bases at V and 7 bases at J, with 14 bases between. Germline V lookup: CDR1 SGHRS, CDR2 YFSETQ. This CDR3 region has 13 residues. DNA for the CDR3: TGCGCCAGCAGCCCGGGTCCCGTAGGGACCCAGTACTTC. It codes for CASSPGPVGTQYF.

In this sample, this clonotype turned up a few times. CDR3: CASSGGAALDTQYF. The DNA for the CDR3 is TGTGCCAGCAGTGGGGGTGCGGCGTTAGATACGCAGTATTTT. The V call is TRBV27, the J call TRBJ2-3; D could derive from TRBD1 or TRBD2 (5 bases each). This CDR3 comprises 14 residues. Trimming cost V 5 bases and J 5 bases, with 14 bases left between them. CDR1 and CDR2 (germline): MNHEY, SMNVEV (reference sequence).

This clonotype was observed many times. The chain uses TRBV19 and TRBJ2-1; weak D call: TRBD2 (6 bases). Germline-derived CDR1 and CDR2 are LNHDA and SQIVND (reference sequence). V was pared by 7 bases and J by 6 bases, with 19 bases between. CDR3 length equals 15 residues. CDR3 coding DNA: TGTGCCAGTACAAAGGGTGGGAGGAGACCCAATGAGCAGTTCTTC. Its translation is CASTKGGRRPNEQFF.

The table lists this clonotype with a few counts. A much larger clonotype is one base distant, so this may be a read error. This chain links TRBV5-1 with TRBJ2-7; 10 bases map to TRBD1. V lost 7 bases to trimming and J lost 5 bases; unmatched junction nucleotides: 9. The CDR3 has 14 amino acids. Germline loops: CDR1 SGHRS, CDR2 YFSETQ. CDR3 sequence: CASGLGQGKNEQYF. CDR3 bases: TGCGCCAGCGGCCTGGGACAGGGGAAGAACGAGCAGTACTTC.

The V call is TRBV9, the J call TRBJ2-1, with 9 bases lining up with TRBD1. After removal of 2 bases from V and 12 bases from J, the junction contained 12 bases not matched to a gene. Germline CDR1 SGDLS, CDR2 YYNGEE. The CDR3 totals 15 residues. The CDR3 sequence: CASSVRQGDYSGQFF. Here the CDR3 DNA reads TGTGCCAGCAGCGTCCGACAGGGGGACTACAGTGGGCAGTTCTTC.

This clonotype was recorded at least ten times. The chain is built from TRBV20-1 and TRBJ2-3; 7 bases agree with TRBD2. CDR1 and CDR2 (germline): DFQATT, SNEGSKA (reference sequence). With V trimmed by 1 base and J by 5 bases, 9 bases remained unmatched. There are 15 residues in the CDR3. DNA of the CDR3: TGCAGTGCTAGAGCAGGACGGGAGGACTTAGATACGCAGTATTTT. Translation: CSARAGREDLDTQYF.

This clonotype showed up many times. The DNA of the CDR3 is TGTGCCAGCAGCTCCACCTCGGGACATTACGGAGAGCAGTTCTTC. This sequence encodes CASSSTSGHYGEQFF. The chain uses TRBV3-1 and TRBJ2-1; tentative D call: TRBD1 (6 bases). From germline, CDR1 is LGHDT and CDR2 YNNKEL (reference sequence). This CDR3 contains 15 residues. Between the trimmed V and J ends, which lost 5 bases and 10 bases, there was a span of 21 bases.

The rearrangement joins TRBV11-2 to TRBJ2-7; 9 positions match TRBD1. This CDR3 has 14 amino acids. In germline, CDR1 is SGHAT, CDR2 FQNNGV. V trimming: 1 base; J trimming: 5 bases; junction bases outside the gene matches: 3. CDR3 in amino acids: CASSLVTGGNEQYF. The CDR3 region has the DNA TGTGCCAGCAGCTTAGTCACAGGGGGCAACGAGCAGTACTTC.

Many counts were recorded for this clonotype. The chain employs TRBV6-5 and TRBJ2-7; D is unclear. With 9 bases removed from V and 5 bases from J, the gap between germline ends came to 5 bases. The CDR3 runs to 9 residues. Germline lookup yields CDR1 MNHEY and CDR2 SVGAGI. This CDR3 reads CARYNEQYF. In DNA form, the CDR3 reads TGTGCCAGATACAACGAGCAGTACTTC.